The clone carrying this T cell receptor (beta chain) was found many times. Its antigen is still unknown. Equal genomic DNA amounts from CVID and control samples were sequenced. Sequencing used immunoSEQ multiplex PCR; TCRdb keeps in-frame clones, though not all of them. Recorded here are 45,000 to 65,000 clones, with no singletons, and the ten leading clones hold 2% to 2.5%. These data come from a study of T cell clonality in common variable immunodeficiency. Study-level points and caveats: The cause of increased CVID clonality remains unclear without subpopulation sequencing. CVID subjects showed higher TCRbeta clonality than healthy controls. Shared TCRbeta clones were fewer between CVID subjects than controls.

Material: peripheral blood mononuclear cells. The TCR was taken from a person between 18 and 75 years old in good health.

CDR3 DNA, as far as it was read: TGTGCCTGGAGATCCCTAGCTCACCTTTCTAGCACAGATACG. Translated: CAWRSLAHLSSTDT. The full CDR3 reads CAWRSLAHLSSTDTQYF. The genes are TRBV30 and TRBJ2-3; TRBD2 is a possible D gene (5 bases). The read falls 3 residues short of the CDR3 end, and the missing part is taken from the germline J gene. The CDR3 length is 17 residues. V dropped 3 bases and J dropped 0 bases, with 19 bases sitting between them. CDR1 GTSNPN and CDR2 SVGIG come from the germline V gene (reference sequence).